The next 2 T cell receptor beta chains were all read from a single sample in a study of shared clonotypes between healthy human individuals. Naive CD8 populations comprised CD45RO-negative cells positively selected for CCR7, excluding terminally differentiated effector memory CD45RA+ cells. Sequenced by immunoSEQ multiplex PCR; TCRdb stores in-frame clones only, minus some. Among 1.5 million to 2.5 million clones listed, less than 95% were seen once. The specimen sequenced was naive CD8+ T cells sorted from blood. The receptors stem from a man between 18 and 29 years old in good health.

The chain is built from TRBV5-6 and TRBJ1-2; D gene ambiguous. The length of the CDR3 is 12 residues. Germline assignment: CDR1 SGHDT and CDR2 YYEEEE. The ends were cut back, 0 bases at V and 8 bases at J, with 8 bases in the middle. The CDR3 sequence: CASSLGLLGYTF. CDR3 bases: TGTGCCAGCAGCTTGGGGCTGTTAGGCTACACCTTC.

The chain combines TRBV5-6 with TRBJ1-4; 7 bases line up with TRBD1. CDR1 is SGHDT and CDR2 is YYEEEE in the germline V gene. The CDR3 contains 14 residues. Trimming cost V 2 bases and J 13 bases; bases outside gene matches: 11. For the CDR3, the DNA is TGTGCCAGCAGCTTTGGGACAGCCCGCGGAGGACTGTTTTTT. This sequence encodes CASSFGTARGGLFF.